The TCR beta chain described here comes from a study of T cell repertoires in cytomegalovirus infection. Broader study findings: The ex vivo response showed dominance by HLA-C-restricted CMV-specific TCR beta clonotypes.

With 1 base clipped from V and 3 bases from J, the junction kept 7 bases outside the gene matches. The CDR3 length is 16 residues. In germline, CDR1 is SGHTA, CDR2 FQGNSA. This clonotype has at least ten counts. Its antigen remains unknown. TCRdb fed the reads into MiXCR, producing one record per CDR3 protein. The sample lists approximately 70,000 distinct CDR3 sequences; 22% were seen once. This chain links TRBV7-2 with TRBJ2-7; 9 positions agree with TRBD2. The origin of this receptor is a human donor in good health (CMV status not recorded). Some clones in this sample may be carry-over from other donors' samples. The specimen sequenced was PBMCs, sequenced either directly or after in vitro stimulation (not recorded which). Written as DNA, the CDR3 is TGTGCCAGCAGCTTAGATCTCGCTAGCGGGAACTACGAGCAGTACGTC. Amino acids: CASSLDLASGNYEQYV.